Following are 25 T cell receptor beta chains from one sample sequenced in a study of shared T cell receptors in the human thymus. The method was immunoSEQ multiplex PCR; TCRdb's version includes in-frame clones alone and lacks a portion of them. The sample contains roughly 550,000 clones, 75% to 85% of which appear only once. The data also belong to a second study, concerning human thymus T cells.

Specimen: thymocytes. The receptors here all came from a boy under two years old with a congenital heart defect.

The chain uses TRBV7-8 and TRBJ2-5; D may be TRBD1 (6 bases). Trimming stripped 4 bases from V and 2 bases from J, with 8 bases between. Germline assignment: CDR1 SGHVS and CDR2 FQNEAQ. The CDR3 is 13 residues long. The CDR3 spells CASSWTVQETQYF. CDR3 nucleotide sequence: TGTGCCAGCAGCTGGACAGTGCAAGAGACCCAGTACTTC.

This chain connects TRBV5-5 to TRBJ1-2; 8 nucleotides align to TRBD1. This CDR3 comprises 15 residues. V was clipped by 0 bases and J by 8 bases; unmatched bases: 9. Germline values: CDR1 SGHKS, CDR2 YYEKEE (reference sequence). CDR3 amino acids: CASSLGARGQAGYTF. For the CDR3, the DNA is TGTGCCAGCAGCTTGGGGGCCAGGGGGCAGGCGGGCTACACCTTC.

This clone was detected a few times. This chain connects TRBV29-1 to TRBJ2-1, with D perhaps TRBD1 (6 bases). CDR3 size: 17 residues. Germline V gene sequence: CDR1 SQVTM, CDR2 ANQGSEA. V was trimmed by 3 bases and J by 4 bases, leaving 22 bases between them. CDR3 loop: CSVDGGWTDRKYNEQFF. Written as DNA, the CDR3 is TGCAGCGTTGATGGAGGATGGACAGACCGAAAATACAATGAGCAGTTCTTC.

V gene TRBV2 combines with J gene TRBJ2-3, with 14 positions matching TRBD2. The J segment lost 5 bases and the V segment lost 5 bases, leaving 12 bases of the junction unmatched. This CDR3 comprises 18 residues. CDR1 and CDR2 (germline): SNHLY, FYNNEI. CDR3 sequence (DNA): TGTGCCAGCAGTCACGGACTAGCGGGAGGCAGCTCGGGAGATACGCAGTATTTT. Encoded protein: CASSHGLAGGSSGDTQYF. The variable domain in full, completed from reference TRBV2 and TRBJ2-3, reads EPEVTQTPSHQVTQMGQEVILRCVPISNHLYFYWYRQILGQKVEFLVSFYNNEISEKSEIFDDQFSVERPDGSNFTLKIRSTKLEDSAMYFCASSHGLAGGSSGDTQYFGPGTRLTVL.

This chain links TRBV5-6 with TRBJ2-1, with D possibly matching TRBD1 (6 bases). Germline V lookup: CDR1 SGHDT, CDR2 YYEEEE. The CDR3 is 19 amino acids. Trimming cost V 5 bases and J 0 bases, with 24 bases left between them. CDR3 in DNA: TGTGCCAGCAGTCGATGGAGCAACAGGGACGTTACCTCCTACAATGAGCAGTTCTTC. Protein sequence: CASSRWSNRDVTSYNEQFF.

This CDR3 is CASSSRTGGETEAFF. CDR3 bases: TGTGCCAGCAGCTCGAGGACAGGGGGGGAGACTGAAGCTTTCTTT. V usage is TRBV5-6 and J usage is TRBJ1-1; 10 nucleotides agree with TRBD1. CDR1 is SGHDT and CDR2 is YYEEEE in the germline V gene. V gave up 3 bases and J gave up 5 bases; unmatched junction bases: 7. CDR3 length: 15 amino acids.

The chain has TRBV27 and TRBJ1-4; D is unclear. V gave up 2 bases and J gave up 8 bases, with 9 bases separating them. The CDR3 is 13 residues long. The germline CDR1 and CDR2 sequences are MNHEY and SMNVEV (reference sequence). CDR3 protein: CASSLGPWEKLFF. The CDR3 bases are TGTGCCAGCAGTTTAGGGCCTTGGGAAAAACTGTTTTTT.

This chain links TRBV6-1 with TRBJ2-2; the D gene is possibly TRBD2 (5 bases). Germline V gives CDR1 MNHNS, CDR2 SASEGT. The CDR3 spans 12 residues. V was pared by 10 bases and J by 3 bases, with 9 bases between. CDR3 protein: CATPGDTGELFF. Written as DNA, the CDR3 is TGTGCCACCCCCGGGGACACCGGGGAGCTGTTTTTT.

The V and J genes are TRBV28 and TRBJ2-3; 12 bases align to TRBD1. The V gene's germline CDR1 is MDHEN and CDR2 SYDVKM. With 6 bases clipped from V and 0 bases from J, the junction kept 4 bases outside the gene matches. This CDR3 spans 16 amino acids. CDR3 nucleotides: TGTGCCAGCAGGGGACAGGGGGCCCCTAGCACAGATACGCAGTATTTT. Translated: CASRGQGAPSTDTQYF.

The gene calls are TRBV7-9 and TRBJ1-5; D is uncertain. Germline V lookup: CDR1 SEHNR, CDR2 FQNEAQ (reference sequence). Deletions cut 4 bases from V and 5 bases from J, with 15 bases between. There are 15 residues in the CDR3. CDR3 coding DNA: TGTGCCAGCAGCTATCTGGCCTTTGAGGATCAGCCCCAGCATTTT. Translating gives CASSYLAFEDQPQHF. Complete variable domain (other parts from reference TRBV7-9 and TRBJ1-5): DTGVSQNPRHKITKRGQNVTFRCDPISEHNRLYWYRQTLGQGPEFLTYFQNEAQLEKSRLLSDRFSAERPKGSFSTLEIQRTEQGDSAMYLCASSYLAFEDQPQHFGDGTRLSIL.

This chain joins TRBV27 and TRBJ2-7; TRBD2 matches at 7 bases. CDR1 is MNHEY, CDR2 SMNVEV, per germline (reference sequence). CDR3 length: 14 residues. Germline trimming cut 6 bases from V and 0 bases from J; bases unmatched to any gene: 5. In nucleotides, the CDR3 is TGTGCCAGCAGCACCGGGACTACCTCCTACGAGCAGTACTTC. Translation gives CASSTGTTSYEQYF.

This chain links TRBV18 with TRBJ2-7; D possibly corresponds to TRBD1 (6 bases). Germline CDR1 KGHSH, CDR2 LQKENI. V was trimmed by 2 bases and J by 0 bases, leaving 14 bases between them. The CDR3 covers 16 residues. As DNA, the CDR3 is TGTGCCAGCTCACCAGGTCACAGGGTTAACTCCTACGAGCAGTACTTC. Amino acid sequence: CASSPGHRVNSYEQYF.

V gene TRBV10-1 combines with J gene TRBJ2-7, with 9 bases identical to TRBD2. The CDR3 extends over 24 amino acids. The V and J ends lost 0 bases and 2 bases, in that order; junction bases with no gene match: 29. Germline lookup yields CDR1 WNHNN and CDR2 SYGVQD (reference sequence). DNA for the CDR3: TGCGCCAGCAGTGAGTCGATCTTGACGGGTCCGCCTTCTAGCGGGAAGTGGTACCCCTACGAGCAGTACTTC. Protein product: CASSESILTGPPSSGKWYPYEQYF.

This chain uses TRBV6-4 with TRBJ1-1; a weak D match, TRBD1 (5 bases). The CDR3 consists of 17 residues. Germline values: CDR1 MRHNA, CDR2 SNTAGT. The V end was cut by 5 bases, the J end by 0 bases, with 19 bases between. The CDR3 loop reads CASSPSAGDEVNTEAFF. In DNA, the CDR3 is TGTGCCAGCAGTCCCTCGGCGGGGGATGAGGTGAACACTGAAGCTTTCTTT.

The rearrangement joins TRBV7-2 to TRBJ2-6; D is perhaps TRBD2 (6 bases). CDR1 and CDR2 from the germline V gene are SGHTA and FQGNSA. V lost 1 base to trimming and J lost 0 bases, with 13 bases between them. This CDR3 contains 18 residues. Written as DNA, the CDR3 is TGTGCCAGCAGCTTAGAAGCTAGCGCCAACTCTGGGGCCAACGTCCTGACTTTC. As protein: CASSLEASANSGANVLTF.

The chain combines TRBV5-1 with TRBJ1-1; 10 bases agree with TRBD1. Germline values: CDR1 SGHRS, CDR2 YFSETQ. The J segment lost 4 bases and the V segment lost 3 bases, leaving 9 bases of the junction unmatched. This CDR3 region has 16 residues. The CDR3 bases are TGCGCCAGCAGCTCCCGACAGGGGGCTGGTGGCACTGAAGCTTTCTTT. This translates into CASSSRQGAGGTEAFF.

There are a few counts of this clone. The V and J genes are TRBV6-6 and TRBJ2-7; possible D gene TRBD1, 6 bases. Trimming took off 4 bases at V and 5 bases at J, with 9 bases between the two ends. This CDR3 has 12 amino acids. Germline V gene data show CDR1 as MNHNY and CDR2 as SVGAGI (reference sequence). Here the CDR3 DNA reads TGTGCCAGCAGTTGGAGGACAGACGAGCAGTACTTC. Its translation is CASSWRTDEQYF.

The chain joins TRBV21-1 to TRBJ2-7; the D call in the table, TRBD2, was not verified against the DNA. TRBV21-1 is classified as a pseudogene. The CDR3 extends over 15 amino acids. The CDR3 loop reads CASSKGGFNSYEQYF. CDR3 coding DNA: TGTGCCAGCAGCAAAGGAGGCTTTAACTCCTACGAGCAGTACTTC.

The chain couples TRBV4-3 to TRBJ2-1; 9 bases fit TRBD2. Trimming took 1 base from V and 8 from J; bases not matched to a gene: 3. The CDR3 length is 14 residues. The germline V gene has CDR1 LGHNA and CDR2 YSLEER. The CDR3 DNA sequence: TGCGCCAGCAGCCAAGCTAGCGGGAACGATGAGCAGTTCTTC. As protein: CASSQASGNDEQFF.

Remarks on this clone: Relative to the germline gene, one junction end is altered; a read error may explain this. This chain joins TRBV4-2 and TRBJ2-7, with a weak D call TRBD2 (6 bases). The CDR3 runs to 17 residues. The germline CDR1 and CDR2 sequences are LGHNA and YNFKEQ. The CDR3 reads CASSHKQLAAPSHEQYF. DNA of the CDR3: TGTGCCAGCAGCCACAAACAACTAGCAGCGCCCTCCCACGAGCAGTACTTC.

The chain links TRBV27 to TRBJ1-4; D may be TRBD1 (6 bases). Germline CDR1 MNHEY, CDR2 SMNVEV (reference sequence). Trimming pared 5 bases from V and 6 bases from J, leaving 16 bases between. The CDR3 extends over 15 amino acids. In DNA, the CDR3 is TGTGCCAGCAGTCAGACCGGGGGGCTGTATGAAAAACTGTTTTTT. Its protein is CASSQTGGLYEKLFF.

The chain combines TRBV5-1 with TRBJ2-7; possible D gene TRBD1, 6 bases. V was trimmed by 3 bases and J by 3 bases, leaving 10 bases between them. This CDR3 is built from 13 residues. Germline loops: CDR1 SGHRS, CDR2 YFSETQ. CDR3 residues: CASSWEGGYEQYF. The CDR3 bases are TGCGCCAGCAGCTGGGAAGGGGGCTACGAGCAGTACTTC.

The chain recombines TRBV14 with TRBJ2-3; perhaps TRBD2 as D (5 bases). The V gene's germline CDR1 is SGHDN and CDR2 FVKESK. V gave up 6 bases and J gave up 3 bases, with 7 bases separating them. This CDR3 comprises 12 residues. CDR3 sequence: CASRLGTDTQYF. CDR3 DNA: TGTGCCAGCAGACTAGGGACAGATACGCAGTATTTT.

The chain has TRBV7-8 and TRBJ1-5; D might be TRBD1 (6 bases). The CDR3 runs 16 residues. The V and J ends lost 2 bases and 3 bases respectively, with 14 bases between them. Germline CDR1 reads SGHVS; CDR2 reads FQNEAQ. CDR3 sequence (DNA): TGTGCCAGCAGCTTAAGGCGCAGGGGCTCCAATCAGCCCCAGCATTTT. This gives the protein CASSLRRRGSNQPQHF.

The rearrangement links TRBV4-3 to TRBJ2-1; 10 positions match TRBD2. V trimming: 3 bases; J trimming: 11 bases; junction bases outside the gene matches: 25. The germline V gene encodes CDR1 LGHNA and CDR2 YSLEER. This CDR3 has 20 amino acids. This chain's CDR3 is CASSHSFRLAGDPYSQKQFF. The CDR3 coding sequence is TGCGCCAGCAGCCATTCCTTCAGGCTAGCGGGAGACCCCTACTCCCAGAAGCAGTTCTTC.